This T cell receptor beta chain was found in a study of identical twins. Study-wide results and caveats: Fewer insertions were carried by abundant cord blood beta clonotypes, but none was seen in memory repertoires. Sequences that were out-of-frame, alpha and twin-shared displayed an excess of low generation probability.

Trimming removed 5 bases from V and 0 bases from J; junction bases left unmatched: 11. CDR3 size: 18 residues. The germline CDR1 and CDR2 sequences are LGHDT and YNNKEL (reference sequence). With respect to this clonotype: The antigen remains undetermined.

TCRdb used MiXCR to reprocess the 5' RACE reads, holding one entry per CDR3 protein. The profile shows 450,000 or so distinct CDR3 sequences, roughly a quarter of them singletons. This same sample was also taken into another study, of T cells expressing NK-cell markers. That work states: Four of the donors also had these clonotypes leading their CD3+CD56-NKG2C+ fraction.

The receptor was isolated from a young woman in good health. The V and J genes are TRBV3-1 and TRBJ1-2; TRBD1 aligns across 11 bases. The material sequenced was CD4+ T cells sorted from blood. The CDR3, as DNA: TGTGCCAGCAGCGATTGGGGGACAGGGGGAGAAGCTAACTATGGCTACACCTTC. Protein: CASSDWGTGGEANYGYTF.